These 30 T cell receptor beta chains originate from one sample sequenced in a study of cytomegalovirus exposure and HLA in healthy donors listed by TCRdb under 2017. Libraries were constructed by the immunoSEQ multiplex PCR assay. A mixture of 60 forward primers for TCR Vbeta segments and 13 reverse primers for TCR Jbeta segments was used in the multiplex PCR. Entries here come from immuneACCESS through TCRdb and include only in-frame sequences with V and J called. Some clones fail to appear in such tables; in the studies checked, an unresolved V gene covers under half of the shortfall, and the cause of the remainder is unknown. The sample has 150,000 to 200,000 clones on record, around 80% of them singletons. About 6.3% of the sample is in the top ten clones. Sequencing was carried out using PBMCs. These receptors all come from a male donor in good health and CMV-seropositive.

V gene TRBV27 combines with J gene TRBJ1-1; the D gene is possibly TRBD1 (5 bases). Trimming took 8 bases from V and 4 from J, leaving 14 bases between them. This CDR3 contains 13 residues. The V gene's germline CDR1 is MNHEY and CDR2 SMNVEV (reference sequence). CDR3 loop: CASFGTGGTEAFF. The CDR3 coding sequence is TGTGCCAGCTTCGGGACCGGGGGCACTGAAGCTTTCTTT.

The gene calls are TRBV15 and TRBJ2-5; D gene uncertain. Germline CDR1 LNHNV, CDR2 YYDKDF (reference sequence). Trimming removed 5 bases at V and 3 bases at J, with 4 bases between. The CDR3 loop spans 11 amino acids. The CDR3 DNA sequence: TGTGCCACCAGCCCTAAAGAGACCCAGTACTTC. This translates into CATSPKETQYF.

The chain recombines TRBV19 with TRBJ1-4; 9 bases are shared with TRBD1. V lost 5 bases and J lost 9; bases outside the gene matches: 10. CDR3 length: 15 amino acids. Germline loops: CDR1 LNHDA, CDR2 SQIVND (reference sequence). The CDR3 reads CASSRPGQGTQKLFF. DNA of the CDR3: TGTGCCAGTAGTCGCCCGGGACAGGGAACTCAAAAACTGTTTTTT.

V and J are TRBV9 and TRBJ2-7; 7 positions match TRBD1. Germline-derived CDR1 and CDR2 are SGDLS and YYNGEE. This CDR3 contains 13 residues. V was clipped by 8 bases and J by 6 bases; unmatched bases: 11. The CDR3 is CASGGQRAGEQYF. The CDR3 nucleotides are TGTGCCAGTGGGGGACAGAGGGCGGGCGAGCAGTACTTC.

This clone was detected a few times. The CDR3 spells CASSRPGSIGNTIYF. DNA for the CDR3: TGTGCCAGCAGCCGACCCGGGAGTATAGGAAACACCATATATTTT. The chain couples TRBV7-2 to TRBJ1-3; D is unclear. V dropped 5 bases and J dropped 4 bases, with 15 bases sitting between them. The CDR3 totals 15 residues. CDR1 and CDR2 from the germline V gene are SGHTA and FQGNSA.

V and J are TRBV6-4 and TRBJ2-7, with 9 bases matching TRBD1. Germline values: CDR1 MRHNA, CDR2 SNTAGT. The V segment lost 5 bases and the J segment 2 bases; nucleotides outside the gene matches: 7. The CDR3 covers 15 residues. The CDR3 bases are TGTGCCAGCAGTCCAGAGGGGACAGGGACCTACGAGCAGTACTTC. It codes for CASSPEGTGTYEQYF.

The chain links TRBV19 to TRBJ1-5, with D unclear. The CDR3 extends over 15 amino acids. Trimming stripped 1 base from V and 0 bases from J, with 7 bases between. CDR1 is LNHDA and CDR2 is SQIVND in the germline V gene (reference sequence). For the CDR3, the DNA is TGTGCCAGTAGTATAGGCACTTATAGCAATCAGCCCCAGCATTTT. Translated, it gives CASSIGTYSNQPQHF.

The chain is built from TRBV19 and TRBJ2-5; perhaps TRBD2 as D (6 bases). The CDR3 loop spans 15 amino acids. CDR1 is LNHDA, CDR2 SQIVND, per germline (reference sequence). V shed 4 bases and J shed 4 bases, with 16 bases lying between them. The CDR3 region is CASSTPGLPGETQYF. The CDR3 DNA reads TGTGCCAGTAGTACCCCGGGACTCCCGGGAGAGACCCAGTACTTC.

This chain connects TRBV9 to TRBJ1-5; TRBD1 matches at 8 bases. V trimming: 3 bases; J trimming: 6 bases; junction bases outside the gene matches: 5. CDR3 length equals 14 residues. Germline V lookup: CDR1 SGDLS, CDR2 YYNGEE. CDR3 in DNA: TGTGCCAGCAGCGCTGGGACAGGTCTTCAGCCCCAGCATTTT. Its protein is CASSAGTGLQPQHF.

The chain uses TRBV9 and TRBJ1-1; the D is unclear. Germline CDR1 reads SGDLS; CDR2 reads YYNGEE. This CDR3 spans 15 amino acids. V lost 4 bases to trimming and J lost 5 bases, with 18 bases between them. CDR3 sequence: CASSPSGIPKTEAFF. The CDR3 nucleotides read TGTGCCAGCAGCCCGTCCGGGATACCCAAAACTGAAGCTTTCTTT.

The V and J genes are TRBV7-9 and TRBJ2-1, with TRBD2 matching over 14 bases. The CDR3 runs 15 residues. V lost 5 bases and J lost 10; bases outside the gene matches: 7. CDR1 and CDR2 (germline): SEHNR, FQNEAQ (reference sequence). CDR3 in amino acids: CASSPGTSGREEQFF. CDR3 DNA: TGTGCCAGCAGCCCCGGGACTAGCGGGAGAGAGGAGCAGTTCTTC.

The sample holds one count of this clone. The chain couples TRBV7-2 to TRBJ2-3; 9 bases agree with TRBD2. V was pared by 9 bases and J by 6 bases, with 10 bases of the junction left unmatched. This CDR3 is built from 14 residues. Germline CDR1 and CDR2: SGHTA and FQGNSA. CDR3 DNA: TGTGCCAGTGATAGCGGGAGAGGGTGGGATACGCAGTATTTT. It is translated as CASDSGRGWDTQYF.

In this sample, this clone turned up once. The chain couples TRBV6-5 to TRBJ2-6, with TRBD2 identical over 7 bases. The length of the CDR3 is 15 residues. The junction had 8 bases not matched to a gene; V was cut back by 8 bases and J by 4 bases. CDR1 and CDR2 (germline): MNHEY, SVGAGI. CDR3 DNA sequence: TGTGCCAGCCGGGCGGGGGAAGCCGGGGCCAACGTCCTGACTTTC. Translated, it gives CASRAGEAGANVLTF.

This chain connects TRBV28 to TRBJ2-3; D might be TRBD1 (6 bases). Germline lookup yields CDR1 MDHEN and CDR2 SYDVKM. The CDR3 sequence is 14 residues long. Trimming shortened V by 5 bases and J by 3 bases, and 12 bases separated the two germline ends. The DNA for the CDR3 is TGTGCCAGCAGTCGTAGGACAGAGACAGATACGCAGTATTTT. This translates into CASSRRTETDTQYF.

The chain employs TRBV2 and TRBJ1-1; 10 positions agree with TRBD1. Germline V lookup: CDR1 SNHLY, CDR2 FYNNEI. This CDR3 region has 13 residues. V dropped 7 bases and J dropped 4; count of bases not matched to a gene: 3. The CDR3 loop reads CASTGQGGTEAFF. The CDR3 DNA is TGTGCCAGCACTGGACAGGGGGGCACTGAAGCTTTCTTT.

As for this clone: Compared with germline, one end of the junction differs, possibly owing to a read error. The genes are TRBV6-1 and TRBJ2-7; maybe TRBD2 (5 bases). Germline CDR1 MNHNS, CDR2 SASEGT. The CDR3 has 11 residues. CDR3 region: CASSEEAAGDF. CDR3 DNA: TGTGCCAGCAGTGAAGAAGCCGCCGGGGACTTC.

CDR3 protein: CASRLVSYNEQFF. For the CDR3, the DNA is TGTGCCAGCAGACTCGTATCCTACAATGAGCAGTTCTTC. The chain combines TRBV11-2 with TRBJ2-1; the D is unclear. The CDR3 totals 13 residues. Between the trimmed V and J ends, which lost 6 bases and 1 base, there was a span of 7 bases. Germline V gene lookup returns CDR1 SGHAT and CDR2 FQNNGV.

This rearrangement joins TRBV5-1 to TRBJ2-2; 10 positions match TRBD2. Germline V gene data show CDR1 as SGHRS and CDR2 as YFSETQ. The CDR3 totals 19 residues. After removal of 4 bases from V and 8 bases from J, the junction contained 20 bases not matched to a gene. CDR3 region: CASSKNLLAGGPSLGELFF. The DNA of the CDR3 is TGCGCCAGCAGCAAAAATCTATTAGCGGGAGGACCCTCTTTAGGGGAGCTGTTTTTT.

This clone was seen a few times. This chain links TRBV19 with TRBJ2-3; TRBD2 agrees at 9 bases. In germline, CDR1 is LNHDA, CDR2 SQIVND (reference sequence). J was trimmed by 5 bases and V by 5 bases; bases with no gene match: 8. The CDR3 covers 15 residues. CDR3 sequence reads: CASSSLAGSLDTQYF. CDR3 bases: TGTGCCAGTAGTTCCCTAGCGGGATCTTTAGATACGCAGTATTTT.

This clone has a handful of counts. The J gene is TRBJ2-1, the V gene TRBV7-3; TRBD2 matches 14 bases. Trimming at V came to 4 bases and at J to 12 bases, leaving 8 bases not matched to a gene. CDR3 length: 15 amino acids. In germline, CDR1 is SGHTA, CDR2 FQGTGA. The CDR3 region has the DNA TGTGCCAGCAGCTCCCCCGGGACTAGCGGGAGTGGGCAGTTCTTC. This gives the protein CASSSPGTSGSGQFF.

The chain couples TRBV11-2 to TRBJ2-3; D uncertain. CDR3 size: 14 residues. Trimming pared 6 bases from V and 0 bases from J, leaving 10 bases between. Germline CDR1 reads SGHAT; CDR2 reads FQNNGV. CDR3 in amino acids: CASSGVRSTDTQYF. CDR3 DNA sequence: TGTGCCAGCAGTGGCGTGAGGAGCACAGATACGCAGTATTTT.

V is TRBV5-1 and J is TRBJ2-5, with TRBD2 as a possible D gene (6 bases). The ends were cut back, 0 bases at V and 5 bases at J, with 11 bases in the middle. The CDR3 runs to 14 residues. Germline CDR1 and CDR2: SGHRS and YFSETQ. The CDR3 protein is CASSLEEGLETQYF. CDR3 nucleotide sequence: TGCGCCAGCAGCTTGGAGGAGGGGTTGGAGACCCAGTACTTC.

V usage is TRBV7-2 and J usage is TRBJ1-5, with 7 bases aligning to TRBD1. V shed 3 bases and J 2 bases; nucleotides not matched to a gene: 4. The CDR3 totals 15 residues. Germline loops: CDR1 SGHTA, CDR2 FQGNSA. Written as DNA, the CDR3 is TGTGCCAGCAGCTTGAGGGGGCATGGCAATCAGCCCCAGCATTTT. It is translated as CASSLRGHGNQPQHF.

The sample holds one count of this clone. The V call is TRBV6-1, the J call TRBJ2-3; TRBD1 might be the D (6 bases). CDR3 length equals 12 residues. From germline, CDR1 is MNHNS and CDR2 SASEGT. Trimming removed 5 bases at V and 4 bases at J, with 7 bases between. The CDR3, as DNA: TGTGCCAGCAGTACAGGGCCAGATACGCAGTATTTT. Translation: CASSTGPDTQYF.

This chain uses TRBV11-2 with TRBJ2-3; 8 nucleotides agree with TRBD1. This CDR3 region has 14 residues. Trimming at V came to 5 bases and at J to 6 bases, leaving 7 bases not matched to a gene. Germline loops: CDR1 SGHAT, CDR2 FQNNGV. The CDR3 DNA follows: TGTGCCAGCAGCCTCGACAGGGGAGCGGATACGCAGTATTTT. This gives the protein CASSLDRGADTQYF. The whole variable domain, filled in from reference TRBV11-2 and TRBJ2-3, reads EAGVAQSPRYKIIEKRQSVAFWCNPISGHATLYWYQQILGQGPKLLIQFQNNGVVDDSQLPKDRFSAERLKGVDSTLKIQPAKLEDSAVYLCASSLDRGADTQYFGPGTRLTVL.

The V and J genes are TRBV4-3 and TRBJ1-4; D is undetermined. V dropped 0 bases and J dropped 4 bases, with 9 bases sitting between them. The CDR3 has 15 amino acids. CDR1 is LGHNA and CDR2 is YSLEER in the germline V gene. Here the CDR3 DNA reads TGCGCCAGCAGCCAAGATAGAGGCTTTAATGAAAAACTGTTTTTT. Its translation is CASSQDRGFNEKLFF.

The genes are TRBV5-4 and TRBJ2-5, with 7 nucleotides matching TRBD2. The CDR3 consists of 14 residues. Germline V lookup: CDR1 SGHNT, CDR2 YYREEE (reference sequence). J gave up 5 bases and V 0 bases, and 4 bases lay outside the gene matches. The CDR3 DNA reads as TGTGCCAGCAGCTTGGTGGGGACTAAGGAGACCCAGTACTTC. The encoded protein is CASSLVGTKETQYF.

In the case of this clone: The junction and the germline gene differ at one end; a read error may be behind it. This chain links TRBV30 with TRBJ1-6; D not resolved. The CDR3 loop spans 14 amino acids. Germline CDR1 reads GTSNPN; CDR2 reads SVGIG (reference sequence). CDR3 in amino acids: CAWTRGGGYSPPHF. For the CDR3, the DNA is TGTGCCTGGACCCGGGGAGGAGGTTATTCACCCCCCCACTTT.

This clone came up a few times. CDR3 in DNA: TGTGCCAGCAGCCAATCGACAGGGAGAGGAAACACCATATATTTT. As protein: CASSQSTGRGNTIYF. The J gene is TRBJ1-3, the V gene TRBV16; TRBD1 aligns across 7 bases. CDR1 is KGHSY, CDR2 FQNENV, per germline. V lost 0 bases and J lost 4; bases outside the gene matches: 3. The CDR3 is 15 amino acids.

The V gene is TRBV19, the J gene TRBJ1-1, with D unresolved. Trimming removed 4 bases from V and 1 base from J, with 7 bases in between. The CDR3 length is 13 residues. Germline loops: CDR1 LNHDA, CDR2 SQIVND (reference sequence). CDR3 sequence: CASSTTRNTEAFF. The CDR3 DNA reads TGTGCCAGTAGTACGACAAGGAACACTGAAGCTTTCTTT.